A selection of T cell receptor beta chains follows, all from one sample in a study of blood T cells in healthy people across ages. TCRdb re-called the 5' RACE reads with MiXCR, one entry per CDR3 protein. The sample includes 1.5 million to 2 million distinct CDR3 sequences, roughly 52% of them seen just once. The sample taken for sequencing was blood. The receptors stem from a woman aged 40 to 55 in good health. Both conserved end residues are part of each CDR3.

v_call	j_call	cdr3_aa
TRBV28	TRBJ2-1	CASSSRSGNEQFF
TRBV12-3/TRBV12-4	TRBJ2-7	CASKLDRGHLYEQYF
TRBV6-2/TRBV6-3	TRBJ2-1	CASTESLGNEQFF
TRBV20-1	TRBJ2-5	CSALTSGEHKETQYF
TRBV5-6	TRBJ2-3	CASSLGLAGWGDTQYF
TRBV9	TRBJ1-1	CASSDPGTDNTEAFF
TRBV9	TRBJ2-3	CASSVEGGGPADTQYF
TRBV2	TRBJ1-5	CASRSDRNQPQHF
TRBV7-9	TRBJ1-4	CASSLGQVPEKLFF
TRBV11-2	-	CASGQSYYEQYF
TRBV10-3	TRBJ1-6	CAISEDPTYSPLHF
TRBV5-1	TRBJ1-1	CASGTSGAGYIAFF
TRBV9	TRBJ1-2	CASSVVASPNYGYTF
TRBV28	TRBJ2-6	CAIGGAGANVLTF
TRBV4-3	TRBJ1-2	CASSQEGERLGYTF
TRBV6-4	TRBJ1-2	CASSDSKFPGTNYGYTF
TRBV7-2	TRBJ1-1	CASSPMPGASAFF
TRBV11-2	TRBJ2-5	CVSSLTGRGERTQYF
TRBV9	TRBJ2-1	CASSVPRGAGENEQFF
TRBV28	TRBJ2-3	CASSLYRHTQYF
TRBV4-2	TRBJ1-2	CASSQDGGRGRSGGYTF
TRBV7-3	TRBJ2-1	CASSLSGARSGNEQFF
TRBV7-3	TRBJ2-1	CASGLQGGEQFF
TRBV28	TRBJ2-6	CASSPPLRVTGANVLTF
TRBV10-3	TRBJ2-4	CAISEVVGGAKNIQYF
TRBV3-1	TRBJ2-5	CASSLKGDPQGETQYF
TRBV6-2/TRBV6-3	TRBJ2-5	CASSPAPGQGVNQETQYF
TRBV28	TRBJ1-2	CASTSEAAGWGYTF
TRBV6-2/TRBV6-3	TRBJ2-7	CASSYERSGPLYEQYF
TRBV12-3/TRBV12-4	TRBJ2-3	CASSGLAGGQDTQYF
TRBV6-1	TRBJ2-7	CASSDIRSYEQYF
TRBV18	-	CASSPVGKGNYEQYF
TRBV5-6	TRBJ1-1	CASSLVGGALGTEAFF
TRBV6-5	TRBJ2-1	CTSSFLRQGKSSYNEQFF